This TCR beta chain was found in a study of human T cells and chemical hapten exposure. Whole-study context: DPC 0.01% went on the upper back by patch test, with reading at 6 days. Whole-study findings and limits: There was a positive correlation between PT1 expanded TCR counts and patch test score.

TCRdb redid the calling of the RACE reads with MiXCR, one entry per CDR3 protein. The sample lists 95,000 or so distinct CDR3 sequences; approximately 10% were seen once. A word on this clonotype: The antigen is unknown.

The germline CDR1 and CDR2 sequences are SGHTA and FQGNSA. Germline trimming cut 5 bases from V and 6 bases from J; bases unmatched to any gene: 12. The length of the CDR3 is 16 residues. Time point of the sample: patch test 1, 2 weeks after DPC sensitization. This sample's treatment: therapeutic diphenylcyclopropenone sensitization with weekly scalp DPC. Patch tests were applied only after blood draws. Sample donors consisted of patients with alopecia, aged 18 to 70 years, who were suitable for DPC. V is TRBV7-2 and J is TRBJ2-1; 8 bases are a match to TRBD2. This clonotype originated in a man aged 40-49 years with alopecia areata. Some clones in this sample may be carry-over from other donors' samples. Specimen: whole blood, collected in connection with sensitization to the hapten diphenylcyclopropenone (DPC). The chain's CDR3 is CASSHEGTRIGNEQFF. The DNA of the CDR3 is TGTGCCAGCAGCCATGAGGGGACTAGAATCGGCAATGAGCAGTTCTTC.